One T cell receptor (beta chain) is described in this entry. What antigen it recognizes has not been identified. Base qualities are not at hand, and no much larger clone is one base apart. The donors were about 40 Caucasian individuals from Russia, aged roughly 6 to 100 years, who were systemically healthy. Around 9.8 milliliters of peripheral blood were collected from each donor into EDTA-treated Vacutainer tubes. PBMCs were isolated by Ficoll-Paque density-gradient centrifugation, with at least 6 million obtained per sample. Trizol reagent was used to extract total RNA from the PBMCs, yielding at least 6 micrograms per sample. For every donor, an aliquot of PBMCs went through flow cytometry to measure the percentages of naive CD45RAhigh/CD27high T cells. Trimming costs V 4 bases and J 8 bases, and their ends lie 12 bases apart. CDR1 is given as KGHSH and CDR2 as LQKENI, both from the germline V gene. From its cysteine to its phenylalanine, the CDR3 spans 13 amino acids. CDR3 DNA is the only sequence kept; it has 39 bases, read in frame from the first base.

This record belongs to a study of blood T cells in healthy people across ages (dated by TCRdb to about 2015). About the full investigation: In model experiments, template switching captured roughly one uniquely barcoded TCR beta cDNA molecule for every two T cells. To track age-related changes in TCR beta repertoire diversity, the study relied on deep sequencing normalized with unique cDNA molecular identifiers. Donors were grouped into four age groups: young (average approximately 15 years), middle-aged (around 39), aged (around 60) and long-lived (around 80). To avoid experimental bias, donors of different ages were distributed randomly across sequencing lanes. The study analyzed two additional independent replicas of 1 million unique cDNA reads from the same blood draw for two donors, one aged 18 to 30 and one aged 80 or older. On the study overall, not on this receptor specifically: Compared with the aged group, the long-lived group had more naive CD4+ T cells, fewer expanded clones and increased TCR diversity, a pattern suggesting age selection. Observed TCR beta diversity per million T cells fell roughly linearly with age, and a significant reduction was already apparent by age around 39. Conclusive comparison of naive and antigen-experienced compartments was prevented by the profiling of bulk unsorted PBMCs. The percentage of naive T cells measured by flow cytometry correlated strongly with observed TCR beta diversity. Donor CMV infection status was unknown, potentially confounding age-related changes in expanded clonotypes. Estimates of total diversity based on one million sequenced T cells were considered lower bounds and underestimates.

The library came from 5' RACE. For sequencing, an Illumina HiSeq 2500 was employed. A second about 7 to 12 cycle PCR used a sample-barcoded 5' primer and a J-beta primer mix. A template-switch 5' adaptor carrying 12 random nucleotides introduced a unique molecular identifier onto each TCR beta cDNA molecule. Each sample yielded at least 3 million CDR3-containing paired-end reads. First-strand cDNA was synthesized from all RNA with the Mint cDNA synthesis kit, primed by a TRBC-specific oligonucleotide. Following uracil-DNA glycosylase treatment, a first 18-cycle PCR with universal primers M1SS and BC2_uni_R was performed on all cDNA. Under the source paper's analysis protocol: Each sample was normalized by randomly selecting 1 million high-quality reads, each carrying a distinct molecular identifier. Reads with shared molecular identifiers were discarded instead of being binned into consensus sequences. MiTCR, run with a Q25 quality threshold and the strictest error-elimination algorithm, handled CDR3 identification, clonotype clustering and error correction. A nonparametric unseen species model with Euler transformation was used to estimate lower-bound total TCR beta diversity. The public reads were reanalyzed by TCRdb: fastp trimming at Q25, MiXCR alignment, in-frame beta chains only. When rows share a CDR3 protein, they turn into one entry using the most common DNA and genes. In this record, the V and J calls reflect TCRdb's handling and not the investigators' own analysis. In all, the sample holds approximately 800,000 distinct CDR3 sequences, and approximately 35% of those were seen once. Over 10% of the sample is taken by the ten largest.

The sample was blood. The chain was built from TRBV18 and TRBJ2-1; the D region is possibly TRBD1 or TRBD2, each matching across 5 bases. This TCR derives from a man aged 18-30 years in good health. The DNA reads as follows: TGTGCCAGCTCACTCGGGGCGCGGGATGAGCAGTTCTTC. Translated, it reads CASSLGARDEQFF.